This T cell receptor (beta chain) was profiled in a study of blood T cells in healthy people across ages. For the study at large: Roughly one uniquely barcoded beta molecule per two T cells was captured.

Trimming pared 1 base from V and 5 bases from J, leaving 12 bases between. The CDR3 extends over 15 amino acids. Per germline, CDR1 SGHTA and CDR2 FQGNSA. A J-beta primer mix and a sample-barcoded 5' primer were used in a second PCR of roughly 7 to 12 cycles. The yield of each sample was at least 2.5 million CDR3-containing paired-end reads. One entry per CDR3 protein, called by TCRdb with MiXCR from the 5' RACE reads. Altogether 800,000 to 900,000 distinct CDR3 sequences are present, about 62% being singletons, with the ten largest covering 25% to 30%. The chain has TRBV7-2 and TRBJ2-4; D might be TRBD2 (6 bases). Source material: blood. The sequence was collected from a young man in good health. The CDR3 sequence is CASSLVRGMQNIQYF. The CDR3 DNA reads TGTGCCAGCAGCTTAGTCCGGGGGATGCAAAACATTCAGTACTTC. Full variable domain (missing parts from reference TRBV7-2 and TRBJ2-4): GAGVSQSPSNKVTEKGKDVELRCDPISGHTALYWYRQSLGQGLEFLIYFQGNSAPDKSGLPSDRFSAERTGGSVSTLTIQRTQQEDSAVYLCASSLVRGMQNIQYFGAGTRLSVL.